These T cell receptor beta chains were read from a single sample in a study of T-cell reconstitution after alpha-beta-depleted transplantation in children. TCRdb ran MiXCR on the PCR reads and lists one entry per CDR3 protein. The sample has 400,000 to 450,000 distinct CDR3 sequences, over 40% seen once; the top ten hold 27%. The sample consisted of PBMCs, taken before TCRalphabeta/CD19-depleted stem cell transplant. These TCRs come from a girl aged 2 to 9 with aplastic anemia, due to receive a stem cell transplant. Both conserved end residues are part of each CDR3.

J gene,V gene,CDR3 protein
TRBJ2-1,TRBV12-3/TRBV12-4,CASSFTRNNEQFF
TRBJ2-1,TRBV20-1,CSARPLGQEYNEQFF
TRBJ2-6,TRBV5-1,CASSLTVGANVLTF
TRBJ2-1,TRBV7-2,CASSPGGYPGNEQFF
TRBJ2-3,TRBV12-3/TRBV12-4,CASSPQDSTDTQYF
TRBJ2-3,TRBV4-3,CASSPDQAGISTDTQYF
TRBJ1-3,TRBV9,CASSAGGQDTIYF
TRBJ2-7,TRBV18,CASSPGPGGYEQYF
TRBJ2-1,TRBV20-1,CSASPGTTFSNEQFF
TRBJ2-7,TRBV20-1,CSARDYPSGRDEQYF
TRBJ2-1,TRBV12-3/TRBV12-4,CASSFWPSSEQFF
TRBJ2-1,TRBV4-1,CASSGRGSSYNEQFF
TRBJ2-7,TRBV25-1,CASSDVRDRGNEQYF
TRBJ2-5,TRBV20-1,CSAGPASRGETQYF
TRBJ2-3,TRBV7-3,CASSPGVPTDTQYF
TRBJ2-5,TRBV20-1,CSATAGGWVSEETQYF
TRBJ2-4,TRBV28,CASSSGTSGSWAKNIQYF
TRBJ2-3,TRBV20-1,CSARRSPRSSTDTQYF
TRBJ1-1,TRBV20-1,CSARTLNTEAFF
TRBJ2-3,TRBV24-1,CATSPSGTTSTDTQYF
TRBJ2-7,TRBV30,CAWTSGSDSEQYF
TRBJ2-4,TRBV6-1,CASSPPGTENIQYF
TRBJ1-2,TRBV4-1,CASSQAWTSYYGYTF
TRBJ2-7,TRBV10-3,CAISYDRGRDEQYF
TRBJ1-5,TRBV12-3/TRBV12-4,CASSPGAGHSNQPQHF
TRBJ2-1,TRBV7-9,CASSFSEQSYNEQFF
TRBJ2-1,TRBV2,CASSAGGTSGSGSYNEQFF